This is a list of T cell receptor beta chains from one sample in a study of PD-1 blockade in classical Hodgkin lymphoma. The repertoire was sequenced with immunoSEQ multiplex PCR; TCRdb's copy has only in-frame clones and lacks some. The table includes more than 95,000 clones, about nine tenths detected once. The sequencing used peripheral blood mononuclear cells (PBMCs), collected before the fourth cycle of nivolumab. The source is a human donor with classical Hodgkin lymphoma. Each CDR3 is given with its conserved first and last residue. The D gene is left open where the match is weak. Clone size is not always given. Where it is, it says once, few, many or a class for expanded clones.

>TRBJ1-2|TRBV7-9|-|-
TGTGCCGGGGACGACAGAAGTAGCTCTGGCTACACCTTC
CAGDDRSSSGYTF
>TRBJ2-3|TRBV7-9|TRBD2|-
TGTGCCAGCAGCTCCTTAGCGGGAGGGCGCACAGATACGCAGTATTTT
CASSSLAGGRTDTQYF
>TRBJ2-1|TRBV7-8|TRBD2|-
TGTGCCAGCAGCTTAGTAAGTTTGGGGACTAGCCTAAATGAGCAGTTCTTC
CASSLVSLGTSLNEQFF
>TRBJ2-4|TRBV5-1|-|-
TGCGCCAGCAGCCGAGGGACGGATAAAAACATTCAGTACTTC
CASSRGTDKNIQYF
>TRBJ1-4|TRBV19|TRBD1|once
TGTGCCAGTAGTCCAGCGTACGGACAGGGTATTCCGAAACTGTTTTTT
CASSPAYGQGIPKLFF
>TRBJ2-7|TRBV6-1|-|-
TGTGCCAGCAGTGAACCCCAGGATTACACCTACGAGCAGTACTTC
CASSEPQDYTYEQYF
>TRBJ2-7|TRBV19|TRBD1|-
TGTGCCAGTAGTATCCCGGGACAGTCCTACGAGCAGTACTTC
CASSIPGQSYEQYF
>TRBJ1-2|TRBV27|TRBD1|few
TGTGCCAGCAGTTTATTTGGGACAGGGAACGGCTACACCTTC
CASSLFGTGNGYTF
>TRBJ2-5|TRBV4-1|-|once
TGCGCCAGCAGCCTCCAAGACCACCCAGGGGAGACCCAGTACTTC
CASSLQDHPGETQYF
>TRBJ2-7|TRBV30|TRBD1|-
TGTGCCGGCCGGACAGGGGGCTACGAGCAGTACTTC
CAGRTGGYEQYF
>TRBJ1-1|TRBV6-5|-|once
TGTGCCAGCAGCCCAGGACGGTCGTACGTTGCTTTCTTT
CASSPGRSYVAFF
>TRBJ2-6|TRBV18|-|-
TGTGCCAGCTCAAACGACAGGCCGGGCTCTGGGGCCAACGTCCTGACTTTC
CASSNDRPGSGANVLTF
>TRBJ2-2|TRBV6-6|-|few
TGTGCCAGCAGTACCGTGGGCGGGGTGAACACCGGGGAGCTGTTTTTT
CASSTVGGVNTGELFF
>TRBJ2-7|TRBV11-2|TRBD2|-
TGTGCCAGCAGCTTCTATGGGACTAGCGTAACCTACGAGCAGTACTTC
CASSFYGTSVTYEQYF
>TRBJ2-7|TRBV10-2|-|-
TGCGCCAGCAGTCCCCCGAACTGGGAGTCCTACGAGCAGTACTTC
CASSPPNWESYEQYF
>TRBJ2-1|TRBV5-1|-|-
TGCGCCAGCAGCTTGAACGGGAGAATAAATGAGCAGTTCTTC
CASSLNGRINEQFF
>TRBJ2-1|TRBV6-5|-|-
TGTGCCAGCAGTTACCCGGGTGCCTACAATGAGCAGTTCTTC
CASSYPGAYNEQFF
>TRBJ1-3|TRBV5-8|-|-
TGTGCCAGCAGCGTCTCTGGAAACACCATATATTTT
CASSVSGNTIYF
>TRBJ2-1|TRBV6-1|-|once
TGTGCCAGCAGTGAACTCAGGAGCTCCTACAATGAGCAGTTCTTC
CASSELRSSYNEQFF
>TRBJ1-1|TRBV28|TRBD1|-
TGTGCCAGCAGGCTAACAGGGGTGAGGACGAACGCTGAAGCTTTCTTT
CASRLTGVRTNAEAFF
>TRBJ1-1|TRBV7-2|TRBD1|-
TGTGCCAGCAGCGCACAGGGGAAGAACACTGAAGCTTTCTTT
CASSAQGKNTEAFF
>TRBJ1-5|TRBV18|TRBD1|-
TGTGCCAGCTCACCACCGACGACAGGGGGCAATCAGCCCCAGCATTTT
CASSPPTTGGNQPQHF
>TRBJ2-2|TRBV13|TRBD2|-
TGTGCCAGCAGCCCGTCGGGGTGGAAGCGGGGCACGAACACCGGGGAGCTGTTTTTT
CASSPSGWKRGTNTGELFF
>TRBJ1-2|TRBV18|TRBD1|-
TGTGCCAGCTCACCAACTTCAACCTTGCCGACAGGGATAGAAGGCTACACCTTC
CASSPTSTLPTGIEGYTF
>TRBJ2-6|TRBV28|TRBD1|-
TGTGCCAGCAGTCAAACCGGGACAGCAAATGTCCTGACTTTC
CASSQTGTANVLTF